The clone carrying this T cell receptor (beta chain) appeared once. Its antigen is not identified. With 60 Vbeta and 13 Jbeta primers, the PCR was carried out. The table came from immunoSEQ multiplex PCR; TCRdb's copy has only in-frame clones and leaves some out. The data contain approximately 150,000 clones, roughly four fifths of them seen just once; the ten biggest clones take up approximately 1.5%. Despite likely unrecorded immune exposures, the donors were nominally healthy at the time of sampling. The sample comes from a study of cytomegalovirus exposure and HLA in healthy donors. Broader study findings: The authors reported that TCR beta sequences could predict HLA-A and HLA-B alleles. These predictions were accurate for most subjects in the first cohort. TCR beta chains associated with HLA were, in a later analysis, more clonally expanded than equally common others. Prior analysis indicated that the majority of TCR beta V segments exhibited productivity approximately 87% or approximately 30% of the time.

The sequenced sample consisted of PBMCs. This sequence was found in a middle-aged man in good health and CMV-seronegative.

The chain's CDR3 is CASSLAGARVGNTIYF. The CDR3 nucleotides read TGCGCCAGCAGCTTGGCAGGGGCGAGAGTTGGAAACACCATATATTTT. J is TRBJ1-3 and V is TRBV5-1; the D gene is possibly TRBD1 (6 bases). Germline assignment: CDR1 SGHRS and CDR2 YFSETQ. With 0 bases removed from V and 3 bases from J, the gap between germline ends came to 13 bases. The CDR3 extends over 16 amino acids. Together with reference TRBV5-1 and TRBJ1-3, the CDR3 gives the full variable domain: KAGVTQTPRYLIKTRGQQVTLSCSPISGHRSVSWYQQTPGQGLQFLFEYFSETQRNKGNFPGRFSGRQFSNSRSEMNVSTLELGDSALYLCASSLAGARVGNTIYFGEGSWLTVV.